This entry lists 5 T cell receptor beta chains sequenced from one sample in a study of radiotherapy plus CTLA-4 blockade in lung cancer listed by TCRdb under 2018. The library was generated by the immunoSEQ multiplex PCR assay. TCRdb limited this immuneACCESS table to in-frame rearrangements with V and J called. A share of clones is missing; checked studies link under half to unresolved V genes, and the rest is unexplained. This sample has some 110,000 clones in its table, and approximately 77% of those were observed once. Roughly 3.1% of the sample is taken by the ten largest. This specimen consisted of peripheral blood, obtained from a patient treated with radiotherapy plus ipilimumab. These TCRs come from a human donor with non-small cell lung cancer that progressed on radiotherapy plus ipilimumab. Some clones in this sample may be carry-over from other donors' samples.

V usage is TRBV7-6 and J usage is TRBJ1-6, with D unresolved. CDR3 length: 15 residues. V shed 5 bases and J shed 10 bases, with 18 bases lying between them. Germline V lookup: CDR1 SGHVS, CDR2 FNYEAQ. The CDR3 region has the DNA TGTGCCAGCAGCCGTCAGACGGCTCGGGAATCACCCCTCCACTTT. It specifies CASSRQTARESPLHF.

The J gene is TRBJ1-1, the V gene TRBV13; TRBD1 matches 8 bases. Germline-derived CDR1 and CDR2 are PRHDT and FYEKMQ (reference sequence). The J segment lost 1 base and the V segment lost 4 bases, leaving 2 bases of the junction unmatched. The CDR3 extends over 14 amino acids. CDR3 coding DNA: TGTGCCAGCAGCTACAGGGGGTCGAACACTGAAGCTTTCTTT. It yields the protein CASSYRGSNTEAFF.

CDR3 in amino acids: CASRGTSQETQYF. DNA for the CDR3: TGTGCCAGCAGAGGGACTTCCCAAGAGACCCAGTACTTC. The gene calls are TRBV2 and TRBJ2-5; possible D gene TRBD2, 6 bases. CDR1 SNHLY and CDR2 FYNNEI come from the germline V gene. This CDR3 has 13 amino acids. Trimming removed 6 bases from V and 1 base from J, with 9 bases in between.

V and J are TRBV16 and TRBJ1-5; D is ambiguous. The CDR3 extends over 12 amino acids. The V and J ends lost 6 bases and 4 bases respectively, with 7 bases between them. Germline CDR1 reads KGHSY; CDR2 reads FQNENV. The CDR3 loop is CASSLQNQPQHF. CDR3 nucleotide sequence: TGTGCCAGCAGTCTTCAAAATCAGCCCCAGCATTTT.

The V and J genes are TRBV15 and TRBJ2-7; TRBD2 might be the D (7 bases). Trimming shortened V by 5 bases and J by 2 bases, and 19 bases separated the two germline ends. The CDR3 is 16 amino acids. Germline V gene lookup returns CDR1 LNHNV and CDR2 YYDKDF (reference sequence). CDR3 DNA sequence: TGTGCCACCAGCCGCTGGGGGGGCGAGGTTCCCTACGAGCAGTACTTC. It translates to CATSRWGGEVPYEQYF.